This TCR beta chain appears in the sequencing data of a study of CXCR3-negative and CXCR3-positive naive CD8 T cells. Study results and limitations: CXCR3-negative naive cells had less hydrophobic TRB CDR3s than did CXCR3-positive naive cells. Similar levels of surface CD5 were seen between naive subsets; TCR strength was inferred from TRB CDR3 properties. Memory CD8+ cells showed much lower diversity, while both naive subsets were comparably high.

Subsets of CD8+ T cells were each sorted in triplicate at approximately 300,000 cells apiece. A CD45RO-CCR7+CD27+CD95- profile was what naive CD8+ T cells displayed. Notes on this clonotype: Its target is unknown.

This CDR3 has 12 residues. Libraries were UMI-labeled 5' RACE TRB cDNA. TCRdb reprocessed the 5' RACE reads and keeps a single row for each CDR3 protein, giving no DNA. The sample includes about 120,000 distinct CDR3 sequences. This receptor was obtained from a human donor in good health. Some clones in this sample may be carry-over from other donors' samples. The sample taken for sequencing was naive CXCR3+ CD8+ T cells from blood. Subset defined: CD45RO-CCR7+CD27+CD95- naive CD8+ T cells expressing CXCR3 (TNR3+). The chain uses TRBV23-1 and TRBJ2-3. TRBV23-1 is reported as an ORF; its role is uncertain. This CDR3 reads CASSQFSVTQYF.